This TCR beta chain was obtained from a study of blood T cells in healthy people across ages. The study, taken as a whole, reports: Age advanced and TCR beta diversity per million T cells fell, roughly linearly.

Worth noting for this clonotype: Its target is not known.

For the second PCR, which ran for 7 to 11 cycles, a sample-barcoded 5' primer and a J-beta primer mix were used. In TCRdb, the 5' RACE reads were re-called with MiXCR into one record per CDR3 protein. Of some 880,000 distinct CDR3 sequences listed, around 34% are singletons. The length of the CDR3 is 16 residues. Trimming at V came to 6 bases and at J to 4 bases, leaving 15 bases not matched to a gene. CDR1 SQVTM and CDR2 ANQGSEA come from the germline V gene. The draw of peripheral blood yielded roughly 10 milliliters from each donor. Source material: blood. The rearrangement joins TRBV29-1 to TRBJ2-1; 7 positions agree with TRBD1. The TCR sequence derives from a man younger than 35 in good health. The CDR3 DNA follows: TGCAGCGTACGGCCCTCACAGGGGATCTATTACAATGAGCAGTTCTTC. Protein sequence: CSVRPSQGIYYNEQFF.